This section outlines one T cell receptor beta chain sequence together with its context. No antigen is known for it. No much larger clone is present one base from it, and per-base qualities are unavailable. The cohort was made up of 500 to 850 healthy bone marrow donors. All cohort members were sampled while nominally healthy, although unrecorded immune exposures were likely present. The donor was CMV seropositive and belonged to the group of 250 to 300 seropositive cohort members. Each donor provided a peripheral blood sample, and peripheral blood mononuclear cells were used for TCR beta sequencing. The Qiagen DNeasy Blood Extraction Kit was used to extract genomic DNA from the blood cell samples. These data are taken from a study of cytomegalovirus exposure and HLA in healthy donors (dated by TCRdb to the late 2010s). Describing the broader study: In an earlier analysis of around 540 of the donors, roughly 300 Gb of sequence data and 95 million to 130 million unique TCR beta sequences from about 179 million T cells were reported. An early release covering around 630 HLA-typed donors comprised about 290 gigabases of sequencing data and around 85 million unique TCR sequences. The genetic ancestry cluster associated with self-reported Caucasian donors included 81% of the approximately 400 genotyped donors. The study aimed to test whether signatures of past pathogen exposure could be identified by cataloging public T cell receptors. The T cell repertoires of 666 subjects were profiled by immunosequencing and related to cytomegalovirus serostatus. In addition to the first cohort of hundreds of subjects, a separate validation cohort of 130 or so different subjects was used. The study combined high-throughput TCR immunosequencing, statistical association of individual TCRs with disease status, and machine learning to predict cytomegalovirus infection status. To study patterns of TCR occurrence, a later analysis re-analyzed previously published TCR beta repertoires from just over 650 donors and added high-resolution HLA genotyping. Rather than drawing on any new phenotypic data, the later analysis identified candidate immune exposures from TCR beta sequences and the way those sequences occurred across donors. To decide whether each TCR beta V gene segment behaved as functional or pseudogenic, an earlier analysis of 587 of the donors relied on high-throughput TCR beta sequencing. Alongside the repertoire data, information on donor age, sex, ethnicity and CMV serostatus was compiled. Genome-wide SNP genotypes for about three fifths of the roughly 670 donors were used in a later genetic analysis, which treated that subset as a discovery cohort. Every discovery cohort repertoire had been produced on one sequencing platform. Class I and class II HLA loci were covered by the typing at four-digit resolution. The number of typed donors differed by locus: roughly 620-640 for A, B, C, DRB1 and DQB1; approximately 540 for DQA1; fewer than 610 for DPA1; and around 490 for DPB1. Several DR-DQ haplotypes were treated as single units for association and clustering because of strong linkage in the cohort. On average, 235,054 unique TCR beta nucleotide sequences were sequenced per donor among several hundred genotyped donors of the cohort, with roughly 19% of those sequences being non-productive. Here is what the overall study found, with its caveats: The sequencing pipeline was judged likely to have produced a cluster of highly shared sequence variants as a technical artifact. In a later analysis, several top co-occurrence clusters were reported to appear linked to parvovirus B19, influenza, CMV and Epstein-Barr virus. When HLA alleles, especially DR and DQ, strongly co-occurred, TCR associations were difficult to assign to individual alleles. The only immune exposure information available for the cohort was CMV serostatus. In a later genetic analysis, a missense DCLRE1C variant was associated with V-gene and J-gene trimming of TCR beta chains, and the association was replicated in an independent cohort. Cytomegalovirus status was reported to be diagnosed by the classifier with high specificity and sensitivity in both the original and validation cohorts. In the study, 164 TCR beta chains were listed as associated with cytomegalovirus. Only TCR beta chains were sequenced in this cohort, and the absence of alpha or paired-chain data limited detectable features. Some IMGT-functional V segments, including TRBV6-2 and TRBV6-3, could not be told apart with the 87-base-pair reads, so those segments were excluded. An earlier analysis of approximately 540 of the donors showed that most TCR beta V segments appeared in productive rearrangements either about 90% or about 30% of the time, which broadly matched IMGT annotations. Compared with equally common non-associated chains, HLA-associated TCR beta chains in a later analysis were more clonally expanded and had lower generation probabilities. Most CMV-associated TCR beta chains appeared to be HLA-restricted in a later analysis, and the HLA associations seemed to be driven largely by CMV exposure. In a later analysis, about 17,000 TCR beta sequences were associated with specific HLA alleles at a false discovery rate of 0.05. A later genetic analysis reported fewer N-insertions in productive TCRs among donors in an Asian-associated ancestry cluster than the roughly 700-donor mean. According to a later analysis, TCR association rates differed among HLA loci, with DRB1 alleles showing the most associated TCRs and HLA-C alleles showing the fewest. A further reported finding was that TCR beta sequences accurately predicted the HLA-A and HLA-B alleles for most subjects in the first cohort. Linkage disequilibrium might explain the correlated functional status among segregating V segments, but an unknown experimental factor could not be ruled out. Because some donors lacked HLA typing at each locus, the association tests relied only on the typed subset. A few of the identified cytomegalovirus-associated TCR beta chains were confirmed in vitro to be specific for cytomegalovirus antigens. Most TCR sequences were seen in very few donors, while some public TCRs were found in many individuals. It was suggested by the authors that the approach could potentially be generalized to other disease states and immunological phenotypes. Roughly uniform sequencing depth across donors was assumed in presence/absence analyses, although this assumption may not hold. Fewer than 20 rarely observed V segments, including chromosome 9 orphons, were excluded from the earlier analysis of almost 600 of the donors because counts were too low.

CDR1 and CDR2 are drawn from the germline V gene: SGHRS, YFSETQ. CDR3 length: 15 amino acids, cysteine to phenylalanine. The retained sequence is limited to the CDR3, 45 bases, with the frame set at the first base. The junction shows trimming of 4 bases on V and 0 bases on J, and the gene matches do not reach 4 bases of it. Library generation was performed with the immunoSEQ multiplex PCR assay. A mixture of 60 forward primers for TCR Vbeta segments and 13 reverse primers for TCR Jbeta segments was used in the multiplex PCR. A multiplex PCR assay on genomic DNA amplified the CDR3 region of rearranged TCR beta genes. Amplified TCR beta libraries were sequenced as 87-base-pair reads on the Illumina HiSeq System. In the original analysis: A later analysis counted some 80 million unique TCR beta chains across the 670 or so repertoires, and 9.5 million to 11 million of these chains were shared by at least two donors. Raw reads were error-corrected and collapsed into unique sequences with a nearest-neighbor algorithm that merged closely related sequences to remove PCR and sequencing errors. CDR3 sequences were aligned to IMGT reference sequences to assign V, D and J gene segments. For a sequence to be retained, a match of at least six nucleotides to both a V gene segment and a J gene segment was required. Rearrangements were classified as productive when the CDR3 lacked stop codons and remained in frame with V and J, and all other rearrangements were classified as non-productive. CDR3 was defined according to IMGT convention as the region running from the second conserved V-encoded cysteine to the conserved J-encoded phenylalanine. Sequences without an unambiguous match to a single V gene segment were excluded from the earlier analysis of about 600 of the donors. An earlier analysis of some 610 of the donors called V segments functional above 56.7% productive rearrangements and segregating when the between-donor standard deviation exceeded 5%. To diagnose cytomegalovirus status from the catalog of TCR beta chain sequences, a statistical classification framework was built. A later analysis assigned V and J genes by comparing TCR nucleotide sequences with IMGT/GENE-DB human TR gene sequences. In a later analysis, CDR3 sequences and most-parsimonious VDJ recombination scenarios were assigned using the TCRdist pipeline. In a later analysis, every TCR beta chain was defined by the combination of its CDR3 amino acid sequence and its V-gene family, and reads without a unique V-gene family were dropped. In a later analysis, 550 to 650 highly shared, low-generation-probability nucleotide sequences were removed to address suspected cross-contamination and a sequencing artifact. In a later analysis, a clonal expansion index was calculated for each public chain from normalized within-repertoire ranks of inferred template counts. A later analysis computed generation probabilities with a VDJ recombination model fitted to out-of-frame rearrangements, and checked the results against IGoR. In a later analysis, TCR-TCR, TCR-HLA and TCR-CMV co-occurrence was scored with hypergeometric tests, and a repertoire-size bias correction was applied to TCR pairs. False discovery rates were estimated in a later analysis by permuting HLA or CMV assignments 20 times. In a later analysis, co-occurring TCRs were grouped with DBSCAN, and TCRdist sequence similarity was added when clustering was performed within HLA-allele-positive subsets. Co-occurrence clustering excluded repertoires with fewer than 30,000 or more than 120,000 public chains, plus five with anomalous nucleotide sharing. In its TCRdb copy, this immuneACCESS table keeps in-frame sequences only and misses some clones. Where compared with another copy, unresolved V genes explain less than half of these, and the others have no known cause. That table gives V, J and clone size, and the DNA gave D and trimming. This sample holds approximately 140,000 clones; 79% were observed only once. The ten biggest clones cover 6.3% of the sample.

Sample: PBMCs. The chain joins TRBV5-1 to TRBJ2-7; TRBD1 matches 10 bases in the middle. The receptor's source is a man aged 50 to 60 in good health and CMV-seropositive. CDR3 loop: CASSRDRGSSYEQYF. DNA sequence: TGCGCCAGCAGCCGGGACAGGGGAAGCTCCTACGAGCAGTACTTC.